The sample holds many counts of the clone carrying this T cell receptor beta chain. What it recognizes is unknown. This sample stems from a study of CD8+CD57+ T cells in acquired aplastic anemia. Study context: Isolated CD4+ and CD8+ cells, once sorted, yielded DNA averaging approximately 3 ug. Study-wide points: There were around 28 CD8+ CDR3 sequences that occurred in both patients and controls. For CD8+ Simpson's diversity, patients and controls showed no significant difference.

An expansion of CD8+CD57+ cells by flow cytometry had been shown in patients chosen for sequencing. By the time of blood sampling, patients had still received no therapy. TCR beta VDJ and CDR3 were profiled, and genomic DNA was the template. TCRdb re-analysed the reads in MiXCR, keeping a single row per CDR3 protein. The sample has 150,000 to 200,000 distinct CDR3 sequences, around half seen once. The ends lost 6 bases at V and 5 bases at J; junction bases unmatched: 4. This CDR3 contains 15 residues. This receptor was obtained from a human donor with aplastic anemia. The chain employs TRBV12-3 or TRBV12-4 and TRBJ2-3; 14 nucleotides match TRBD2. Specimen: sorted CD4+, CD8+, or CD8+CD57+ T cells (not recorded which) from PBMCs. The CDR3, as DNA: TGTGCCAGCAGCTCCGGACTAGCGGGGGGAGATACGCAGTATTTT. It specifies CASSSGLAGGDTQYF.